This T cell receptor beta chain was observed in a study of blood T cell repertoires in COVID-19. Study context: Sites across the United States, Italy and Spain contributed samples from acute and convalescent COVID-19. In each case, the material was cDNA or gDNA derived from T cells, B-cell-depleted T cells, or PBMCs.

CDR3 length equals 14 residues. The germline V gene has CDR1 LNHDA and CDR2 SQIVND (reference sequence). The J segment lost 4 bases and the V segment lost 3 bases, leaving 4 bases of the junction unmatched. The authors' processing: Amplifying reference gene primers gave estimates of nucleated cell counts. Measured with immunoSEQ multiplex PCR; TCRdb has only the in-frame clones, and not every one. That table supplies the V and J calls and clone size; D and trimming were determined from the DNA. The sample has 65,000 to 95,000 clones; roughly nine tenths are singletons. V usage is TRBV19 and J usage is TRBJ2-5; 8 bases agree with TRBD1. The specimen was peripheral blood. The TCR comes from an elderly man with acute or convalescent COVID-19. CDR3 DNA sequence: TGTGCCAGTAGTATCGGGACAGGACGAGAGACCCAGTACTTC. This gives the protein CASSIGTGRETQYF.